This T cell receptor beta chain was documented in a study of blood T cells in healthy people across ages. Overall study findings and caveats: The CMV status of each donor remained undetermined, and this could have confounded shifts in expanded clonotypes. Roughly linear declines in TCR beta diversity per million T cells occurred with age.

CDR1 and CDR2 (germline): SEHNR, FQNEAQ (reference sequence). Trimming removed 2 bases from V and 3 bases from J; junction bases left unmatched: 6. The CDR3 is 18 residues long. Every sample yielded at least 6.5 million isolated PBMCs. The total RNA that was extracted per sample amounted to at least 5 micrograms. Worth noting for this clonotype: What it binds is unknown.

For the second PCR, which ran for 7 to 11 cycles, a sample-barcoded 5' primer and a J-beta primer mix were used. Each CDR3 protein gets one entry after TCRdb re-called the 5' RACE reads with MiXCR. Altogether under 2,000,000 distinct CDR3 sequences are present, roughly 52% being singletons, with the ten largest covering over 2%. This receptor was taken from a middle-aged woman in good health. The chain carries TRBV7-9 and TRBJ2-6; 11 bases line up with TRBD1. Sequencing was done on a sample of blood. CDR3 residues: CASSLSGTGGHGANVLTF. The CDR3 nucleotides read TGTGCCAGCAGCTTATCGGGGACAGGGGGGCATGGGGCCAACGTCCTGACTTTC. The variable domain in full, completed from reference TRBV7-9 and TRBJ2-6, reads DTGVSQNPRHKITKRGQNVTFRCDPISEHNRLYWYRQTLGQGPEFLTYFQNEAQLEKSRLLSDRFSAERPKGSFSTLEIQRTEQGDSAMYLCASSLSGTGGHGANVLTFGAGSRLTVL.